The rows below give T cell receptor beta chains drawn from one sample of a study of T cells in Graves' hyperthyroidism and ophthalmopathy. A single record per CDR3 protein comes from TCRdb applying MiXCR to the multiplex PCR reads. The sample has hundreds of thousands of distinct CDR3 sequences, about 20% seen once. Input material: blood. The receptor source for this set is a young man with Graves' ophthalmopathy. CDR3s include the opening cysteine and the closing phenylalanine or tryptophan. A D gene is named only where the DNA matches it firmly. Clone size appears in some rows only: once, few, many, or a class for an expanded clone.

j_gene,v_gene,abundance,d_gene,CDR3aa,CDR3nt
TRBJ2-2,TRBV28,few,TRBD2,CASSRRLAGGNGELFF,TGTGCCAGCAGTCGCCGACTAGCGGGAGGGAACGGGGAGCTGTTTTTT
TRBJ1-2,TRBV4-3,.,.,CASSPFLVDYGYTF,TGCGCCAGCAGCCCGTTCTTGGTCGACTATGGCTACACCTTC
TRBJ2-1,TRBV2,.,.,CASNLIAVTGNEQFF,TGTGCCAGCAATCTTATAGCGGTTACTGGGAATGAGCAGTTCTTC
TRBJ1-1,TRBV6-1,.,TRBD1,CASSQGGGGVNTEAFF,TGTGCCAGCAGCCAGGGGGGGGGCGGCGTGAACACTGAAGCTTTCTTT
TRBJ1-4,TRBV7-9,.,.,CASSLAETGGEKLFF,TGTGCCAGCAGCTTAGCGGAGACGGGAGGGGAAAAACTGTTTTTT
TRBJ2-7,TRBV12-3/TRBV12-4,many,TRBD1,CASSLRDRGPNEQYF,TGTGCCAGCAGTTTGAGGGACAGGGGGCCGAACGAGCAGTACTTC
TRBJ1-1,TRBV5-1,few,TRBD1,CASSLAGGFTEAFF,TGCGCCAGCAGCTTGGCAGGGGGCTTCACTGAAGCTTTCTTT
TRBJ1-1,TRBV6-5,many,.,CASSYRPWGNTEAFF,TGTGCCAGCAGTTACCGGCCGTGGGGGAACACTGAAGCTTTCTTT
TRBJ2-1,TRBV24-1,.,TRBD2,CATSDAPGTSGRASYNEQFF,TGTGCCACCAGTGACGCTCCCGGGACTAGCGGGAGGGCCTCCTACAATGAGCAGTTCTTC
TRBJ1-5,TRBV7-6,.,.,CASSLQESQPQHF,TGTGCCAGCAGCTTACAGGAGAGCCAGCCCCAGCATTTT
TRBJ2-7,TRBV11-2,many,.,CASSLESDSRHYEQYF,TGTGCCAGCAGCTTAGAGTCTGACAGTCGCCACTACGAGCAGTACTTC
TRBJ2-3,TRBV20-1,few,TRBD2,CSASSGTSGMITDTQYF,TGCAGTGCTTCATCCGGGACTAGCGGGATGATCACAGATACGCAGTATTTT
TRBJ2-7,TRBV2,few,.,CASVPGLYSYEQYF,TGTGCCAGCGTACCGGGACTTTATTCCTACGAGCAGTACTTC
TRBJ2-5,TRBV6-1,few,.,CASNTYHGGDETQYF,TGTGCCAGCAACACCTACCACGGGGGCGATGAGACCCAGTACTTC
TRBJ2-6,TRBV7-2,few,.,CASSPQDLSGANVLTF,TGTGCCAGCAGTCCCCAGGACCTCTCTGGGGCCAACGTCCTGACTTTC
TRBJ2-3,TRBV11-2,many,.,CASSLTDTQYF,TGTGCCAGCAGCTTAACAGATACGCAGTATTTT
TRBJ2-2,TRBV6-1,few,.,CASSAGSGYTGELFF,TGTGCCAGCAGCGCAGGGAGCGGGTACACCGGGGAGCTGTTTTTT
TRBJ1-1,TRBV7-2,few,.,CASSSGPANTEAFF,TGTGCCAGCAGCTCTGGCCCAGCTAACACTGAAGCTTTCTTT
TRBJ1-5,TRBV10-3,.,.,CAISEAGANNQPQHF,TGTGCCATCAGTGAGGCAGGGGCAAACAATCAGCCCCAGCATTTT
TRBJ2-7,TRBV11-2,many,TRBD2,CASGGDVSGEQYF,TGTGCCAGCGGGGGGGACGTCTCCGGCGAGCAGTACTTC